The 30 T cell receptor beta chains in this list originate from one sample, sequenced in a study of graft-versus-host responses after intestinal transplantation. The table came from immunoSEQ multiplex PCR; TCRdb's copy has only in-frame clones and leaves some out. The sample carries over 65,000 clones, around 93% recorded once. For these receptors, no antigen is known. The sequencing used unstimulated CD8+ T cells sorted from spleen or lymph node cells, collected before transplant. Source of these receptors: a human donor who was the organ donor for an intestinal transplant.

About this clone: At one end the junction does not follow the germline gene, possibly because of a read error. The sample carries other DNA sequences with the same CDR3. V usage is TRBV30 and J usage is TRBJ2-7; unclear D gene. In germline, CDR1 is GTSNPN, CDR2 SVGIG (reference sequence). This CDR3 has 13 residues. As DNA, the CDR3 is TGCGCCTTGTTTGCTCCCCTTGTGGACGAGCAGTACTTC. As protein: CALFAPLVDEQYF.

CDR3 in DNA: TGTGCCAGCAGGACCGCCGGGACAGGGTTATATGGCTACACCTTC. It codes for CASRTAGTGLYGYTF. The rearrangement uses TRBV6-5 and TRBJ1-2; the match to TRBD1 covers 9 bases. V was clipped by 6 bases and J by 5 bases; unmatched bases: 10. The V gene's germline CDR1 is MNHEY and CDR2 SVGAGI. The CDR3 length is 15 residues.

The chain couples TRBV6-4 to TRBJ2-3; no definite D call. CDR3 length: 18 residues. V lost 2 bases and J lost 6, with 24 bases in between. Germline CDR1 and CDR2: MRHNA and SNTAGT. Written as DNA, the CDR3 is TGTGCCAGCAGTGACGCCCCGGGCGGACCCCCAATGACGGATACGCAGTATTTT. As protein: CASSDAPGGPPMTDTQYF.

In DNA, the CDR3 is TGTGCCAGCAGCCCAACTAGCGGGCCTTACAATGAGCAGTTCTTC. Protein product: CASSPTSGPYNEQFF. The chain employs TRBV11-2 and TRBJ2-1, with TRBD2 matching over 9 bases. Germline V gives CDR1 SGHAT, CDR2 FQNNGV. The CDR3 runs to 15 residues. Germline trimming cut 5 bases from V and 4 bases from J; bases unmatched to any gene: 6.

The chain has TRBV9 and TRBJ2-3; no firm D call. The CDR3 has 12 amino acids. Germline CDR1 SGDLS, CDR2 YYNGEE. The germline V and J ends were trimmed by 0 bases and 5 bases, with 4 bases remaining between them. This CDR3 is CASSVGGDTQYF. The CDR3 DNA sequence: TGTGCCAGCAGCGTAGGAGGAGATACGCAGTATTTT.

V and J are TRBV27 and TRBJ1-1; D uncertain. Germline CDR1 MNHEY, CDR2 SMNVEV (reference sequence). The CDR3 runs 13 residues. Trimming took 6 bases from V and 6 from J, leaving 14 bases between them. Here the CDR3 reads CASRVRLVAEAFF. CDR3 DNA sequence: TGTGCCAGCAGGGTTCGTTTGGTGGCTGAAGCTTTCTTT.

Note on this clone: Within the sample, other DNA sequences also encode this same CDR3. This chain joins TRBV27 and TRBJ1-5; a possible D gene is TRBD1 (5 bases). V lost 5 bases and J 7 bases, leaving 12 bases between the germline ends. CDR3 length: 13 amino acids. Per germline, CDR1 MNHEY and CDR2 SMNVEV (reference sequence). The DNA of the CDR3 is TGTGCCAGCAGTCTCGGGACCGGGCAGCCCCAGCATTTT. Translated: CASSLGTGQPQHF.

The rearrangement links TRBV10-1 to TRBJ2-1; 12 positions match TRBD1. There are 16 residues in the CDR3. J gave up 8 bases and V 8 bases, and 13 bases lay outside the gene matches. Germline CDR1 is WNHNN and CDR2 is SYGVQD (reference sequence). The CDR3 DNA sequence: TGCGCCAGCCTAAGAGACGGGACAGGGGGCTCGTATGAGCAGTTCTTC. Translated: CASLRDGTGGSYEQFF.

CDR3 in amino acids: CASSREVSYNEQFF. CDR3 nucleotide sequence: TGTGCCAGCAGCCGGGAGGTCTCCTACAATGAGCAGTTCTTC. The genes are TRBV7-3 and TRBJ2-1; 7 bases are a match to TRBD2. V lost 5 bases and J lost 0; bases outside the gene matches: 1. Germline V gene data show CDR1 as SGHTA and CDR2 as FQGTGA. The CDR3 is 14 residues long.

This sequence joins TRBV9 and TRBJ2-1, with D perhaps TRBD1 or TRBD2 (5 bases each). Trimming left V 7 bases short and J 9 bases short, with 20 bases between. Germline assignment: CDR1 SGDLS and CDR2 YYNGEE. The CDR3 has 14 amino acids. CDR3 in amino acids: CASSTGTGRGEQFF. As DNA, the CDR3 is TGTGCCAGCTCCACCGGGACGGGTCGTGGTGAGCAGTTCTTC.

The chain combines TRBV19 with TRBJ1-5; no clear D. Germline V lookup: CDR1 LNHDA, CDR2 SQIVND (reference sequence). The length of the CDR3 is 15 residues. V lost 6 bases and J lost 6, with 18 bases in between. The CDR3 DNA is TGTGCCAGTAGAGGGTTTGAGGTTCTGGGTCAGCCCCAGCATTTT. Protein: CASRGFEVLGQPQHF.

The genes are TRBV10-3 and TRBJ1-1; D might be TRBD1 (5 bases). V was trimmed by 4 bases and J by 11 bases, leaving 14 bases between them. The CDR3 totals 12 residues. CDR1 is ENHRY, CDR2 SYGVKD, per germline. CDR3 DNA sequence: TGTGCCATCAGTGCCCCGCAGGGAAGTGCTTTCTTT. It specifies CAISAPQGSAFF.

The gene calls are TRBV15 and TRBJ1-1; 7 bases agree with TRBD1. The ends lost 4 bases at V and 5 bases at J; junction bases unmatched: 7. Germline V gene sequence: CDR1 LNHNV, CDR2 YYDKDF (reference sequence). This CDR3 region has 14 residues. CDR3 in amino acids: CATSNTGAGTEAFF. The CDR3 nucleotides are TGTGCCACCAGCAATACAGGGGCGGGAACTGAAGCTTTCTTT.

This clone appeared a single time. The same CDR3 is also encoded by other DNA sequences in this sample. The chain carries TRBV9 and TRBJ2-7, with D uncertain. Germline loops: CDR1 SGDLS, CDR2 YYNGEE. The CDR3 extends over 14 amino acids. Trimming pared 2 bases from V and 2 bases from J, leaving 11 bases between. In DNA form, the CDR3 reads TGTGCCAGCAGCGTGGAAGGGTACCCCTACGAGCAGTACTTC. Its translation is CASSVEGYPYEQYF.

The genes are TRBV4-1 and TRBJ1-3; the D gene is possibly TRBD1 (5 bases). Trimming cost V 4 bases and J 4 bases, with 14 bases left between them. The CDR3 consists of 15 residues. In germline, CDR1 is MGHRA, CDR2 YSYEKL. CDR3 in amino acids: CASSPPGGVGNTIYF. The CDR3 nucleotides are TGCGCCAGCAGCCCTCCGGGGGGTGTCGGAAACACCATATATTTT.

This chain links TRBV7-7 with TRBJ2-3; TRBD2 agrees at 10 bases. Germline CDR1 and CDR2: SSHAT and FNYEAQ (reference sequence). V gave up 5 bases and J gave up 4 bases; unmatched junction bases: 9. The CDR3 consists of 16 residues. The CDR3 protein is CASSRGGAGGPDTQYF. CDR3 nucleotides: TGTGCCAGCAGCCGCGGGGGAGCGGGGGGGCCAGATACGCAGTATTTT.

The J gene is TRBJ2-1, the V gene TRBV30, with TRBD2 matching 8 bases. CDR1 and CDR2 from the germline V gene are GTSNPN and SVGIG (reference sequence). This CDR3 is built from 17 residues. Trimming at V came to 0 bases and at J to 7 bases, leaving 14 bases not matched to a gene. CDR3: CAWSVLGLAGFRNEQFF. CDR3 DNA sequence: TGTGCCTGGAGTGTACTCGGGCTAGCGGGTTTTAGGAATGAGCAGTTCTTC.

This chain joins TRBV7-9 and TRBJ1-6, with no clear D. Germline V gene sequence: CDR1 SEHNR, CDR2 FQNEAQ (reference sequence). This CDR3 comprises 12 residues. The V and J ends lost 5 bases and 10 bases respectively, with 9 bases between them. CDR3 bases: TGTGCCAGCAGCGGTCCTCGCTCACCCCTCCACTTT. Translation: CASSGPRSPLHF.

This clone came up once. The V call is TRBV27, the J call TRBJ2-3; the D gene is possibly TRBD1 (6 bases). This CDR3 comprises 13 residues. Deletions cut 0 bases from V and 8 bases from J, with 9 bases between. CDR1 is MNHEY, CDR2 SMNVEV, per germline (reference sequence). The CDR3 bases are TGTGCCAGCAGTTTATCTGTAGGGGGTACGCAGTATTTT. Protein sequence: CASSLSVGGTQYF.

The genes are TRBV11-2 and TRBJ2-1, with 7 bases identical to TRBD1. CDR3 length: 16 amino acids. Germline lookup yields CDR1 SGHAT and CDR2 FQNNGV. Unmatched junction bases numbered 10, after V lost 5 bases and J lost 3 bases. The CDR3 DNA sequence: TGTGCCAGCAGCGGGAACCGGCGACAGGGCTACAATGAGCAGTTCTTC. Its protein product is CASSGNRRQGYNEQFF.

This chain links TRBV5-1 with TRBJ2-7; D gene uncertain. V was shortened by 0 bases and J by 0 bases, with 10 bases between the two germline ends. Germline loops: CDR1 SGHRS, CDR2 YFSETQ. CDR3 size: 15 residues. CDR3: CASSLESTNSYEQYF. The CDR3 coding sequence is TGCGCCAGCAGCTTGGAGTCAACTAACTCCTACGAGCAGTACTTC.

The chain uses TRBV7-9 and TRBJ1-5; D call uncertain. This CDR3 has 14 residues. CDR1 and CDR2 from the germline V gene are SEHNR and FQNEAQ (reference sequence). Deletions cut 1 base from V and 4 bases from J, with 8 bases between. CDR3 region: CASSLVGPNQPQHF. The CDR3 region has the DNA TGTGCCAGCAGCTTAGTCGGACCTAATCAGCCCCAGCATTTT.

The chain uses TRBV10-3 and TRBJ2-3; TRBD2 matches 7 bases. Germline V gene data show CDR1 as ENHRY and CDR2 as SYGVKD. This CDR3 has 15 residues. J gave up 0 bases and V 10 bases, and 10 bases lay outside the gene matches. The CDR3 sequence is CATASGETSTDTQYF. The CDR3 DNA sequence: TGTGCCACGGCTAGCGGAGAAACTAGCACAGATACGCAGTATTTT.

The chain combines TRBV29-1 with TRBJ1-1, with a weak D call TRBD1 (6 bases). V lost 3 bases, J lost 7 bases, and 18 bases lay in between. The CDR3 totals 14 residues. Per the germline V gene, CDR1 is SQVTM and CDR2 is ANQGSEA. This CDR3 is CSVEGAGEISEAFF. In DNA, the CDR3 is TGCAGCGTTGAGGGGGCAGGGGAAATCAGTGAAGCTTTCTTT.

The chain joins TRBV6-5 to TRBJ2-7; TRBD1 matches 10 bases. The CDR3 sequence is 15 residues long. From germline, CDR1 is MNHEY and CDR2 SVGAGI. The V and J ends lost 5 bases and 5 bases, in that order; junction bases with no gene match: 9. For the CDR3, the DNA is TGTGCCAGCAGTGGCGACAGGGGGCTACTCCACGAGCAGTACTTC. It yields the protein CASSGDRGLLHEQYF.

The rearrangement joins TRBV7-9 to TRBJ2-1; D not certain. The CDR3 runs to 15 residues. Trimming cost V 6 bases and J 0 bases, with 12 bases left between them. CDR1 and CDR2 (germline): SEHNR, FQNEAQ (reference sequence). The CDR3 here is CASSSDMRSYNEQFF. The CDR3 region has the DNA TGTGCCAGCAGTTCCGACATGCGCTCCTACAATGAGCAGTTCTTC.

J is TRBJ1-2 and V is TRBV27; unclear D gene. V lost 0 bases and J 8 bases, leaving 13 bases between the germline ends. In germline, CDR1 is MNHEY, CDR2 SMNVEV (reference sequence). The CDR3 runs 14 residues. The DNA for the CDR3 is TGTGCCAGCAGTTTATCTGGGTCCCCCGGGGGCTACACCTTC. Its translation is CASSLSGSPGGYTF.

The chain combines TRBV7-9 with TRBJ1-1; D is perhaps TRBD1 (6 bases). Trimming left V 5 bases short and J 6 bases short, with 16 bases between. Germline V gene sequence: CDR1 SEHNR, CDR2 FQNEAQ (reference sequence). This CDR3 has 14 amino acids. This chain's CDR3 is CASSKSGGGPEAFF. CDR3 sequence (DNA): TGTGCCAGCAGCAAAAGCGGAGGGGGGCCTGAAGCTTTCTTT.

V gene TRBV4-2 combines with J gene TRBJ2-3; 7 nucleotides agree with TRBD2. Germline V gene lookup returns CDR1 LGHNA and CDR2 YNFKEQ. CDR3 size: 15 residues. J lost 6 bases, V lost 0 bases, and 6 bases had no gene match. CDR3 loop: CASSQDRLASDTQYF. CDR3 coding DNA: TGTGCCAGCAGCCAAGATCGACTAGCAAGCGATACGCAGTATTTT.

The rearrangement links TRBV5-6 to TRBJ1-5; TRBD1 is a possible D gene (5 bases). Germline CDR1 is SGHDT and CDR2 is YYEEEE. V lost 2 bases and J 3 bases, leaving 15 bases between the germline ends. The CDR3 spans 16 residues. CDR3 bases: TGTGCCAGCAGCTTAGGGGCAGGAAGGCCCAATCAGCCCCAGCATTTT. It specifies CASSLGAGRPNQPQHF.